The 22 T cell receptor beta chains below were found in one sample sequenced in a study of T-cell reconstitution after alpha-beta-depleted transplantation in children. Preparing the TCRbeta library involved the use of unique molecular identifiers. A single record per CDR3 protein comes from TCRdb applying MiXCR to the PCR reads. The table includes around 600,000 distinct CDR3 sequences, approximately 15% detected once. The source material was PBMCs from the stem cell graft donor, sampled from the stem cell graft. The receptors shown here come from a human donor who donated a stem cell graft to a child with acute myeloid leukemia.

This clonotype was seen ten or more times. This chain connects TRBV20-1 to TRBJ2-1, with 10 bases that match TRBD2. CDR3 length: 14 residues. The germline CDR1 and CDR2 sequences are DFQATT and SNEGSKA (reference sequence). J gave up 8 bases and V 5 bases, and 9 bases lay outside the gene matches. CDR3 sequence reads: CSAARSGGRDEQFF. CDR3 nucleotides: TGCAGTGCTGCCCGTAGCGGGGGGCGTGATGAGCAGTTCTTC.

This clonotype was seen at least ten times. The chain uses TRBV20-1 and TRBJ1-2; TRBD1 agrees at 12 bases. Germline V gene data show CDR1 as DFQATT and CDR2 as SNEGSKA (reference sequence). The CDR3 sequence is 14 residues long. V lost 2 bases, J lost 4 bases, and 2 bases stayed unmatched. CDR3: CSARRDRGPYGYTF. CDR3 in DNA: TGCAGTGCTAGAAGGGACAGGGGGCCCTATGGCTACACCTTC.

The V call is TRBV20-1, the J call TRBJ1-1; D not certain. The CDR3 loop spans 11 amino acids. V lost 7 bases, J lost 1 base, and 7 bases lay in between. The germline CDR1 and CDR2 sequences are DFQATT and SNEGSKA (reference sequence). The CDR3 here is CSDPRNTEAFF. CDR3 bases: TGCAGTGACCCGAGGAACACTGAAGCTTTCTTT.

This clonotype turned up a few times. V is TRBV12-3 or TRBV12-4 and J is TRBJ2-2, with a tentative D call TRBD1 (6 bases). V lost 6 bases and J lost 3, with 11 bases in between. CDR3 length equals 14 residues. DNA of the CDR3: TGTGCCAGCAGACCTGACAGGCACACCGGGGAGCTGTTTTTT. Translation: CASRPDRHTGELFF.

This clonotype was counted a few times. This chain joins TRBV5-1 and TRBJ1-5; D may be TRBD1 (5 bases). Germline V gene data show CDR1 as SGHRS and CDR2 as YFSETQ. V gave up 3 bases and J gave up 4 bases, with 17 bases separating them. The CDR3 has 16 amino acids. The CDR3 DNA follows: TGCGCCAGCAGCTATCCATCGGGGCGGCCGAATCAGCCCCAGCATTTT. Amino acids: CASSYPSGRPNQPQHF.

This clonotype was picked up a small number of times. The chain is built from TRBV5-1 and TRBJ1-2; D remains ambiguous. Germline values: CDR1 SGHRS, CDR2 YFSETQ. The CDR3 totals 14 residues. Trimming took off 0 bases at V and 8 bases at J, with 14 bases between the two ends. This CDR3 reads CASSLAGKPAGYTF. The CDR3 DNA sequence: TGCGCCAGCAGCTTGGCCGGAAAACCGGCGGGCTACACCTTC.

The V call is TRBV28, the J call TRBJ2-5; possible D gene TRBD1, 6 bases. In germline, CDR1 is MDHEN, CDR2 SYDVKM. This CDR3 contains 15 residues. V gave up 5 bases and J gave up 4 bases, with 17 bases separating them. This CDR3 is CASSPRTARGETQYF. The CDR3, as DNA: TGTGCCAGCAGTCCCCGGACAGCCAGGGGAGAGACCCAGTACTTC.

This clonotype occurred many times. The V gene is TRBV20-1, the J gene TRBJ1-5; D perhaps matches TRBD1 (6 bases). This CDR3 is 12 amino acids long. Trimming pared 2 bases from V and 4 bases from J, leaving 6 bases between. Germline-derived CDR1 and CDR2 are DFQATT and SNEGSKA (reference sequence). The CDR3 region is CSARQGNQPQHF. DNA for the CDR3: TGCAGTGCTAGACAGGGGAATCAGCCCCAGCATTTT.

This clonotype was seen a few times. This chain joins TRBV14 and TRBJ2-3; 7 bases agree with TRBD2. The trim removed 1 base at V and 5 bases at J, leaving 6 bases unmatched. The CDR3 has 15 residues. CDR1 is SGHDN and CDR2 is FVKESK in the germline V gene. The CDR3 coding sequence is TGTGCCAGCAGCCAAGCTGCGGGGGTGGGAGATACGCAGTATTTT. It yields the protein CASSQAAGVGDTQYF.

This chain links TRBV25-1 with TRBJ1-2; D unclear. The V gene lost 2 bases and the J gene lost 8 bases, with 12 bases spanning the gap. This CDR3 is built from 13 residues. The germline gives CDR1 MGHDK, CDR2 SYGVNS. The CDR3: CASSEKGSRGYTF. The CDR3 bases are TGTGCCAGCAGTGAAAAGGGAAGTCGGGGCTACACCTTC.

The chain combines TRBV18 with TRBJ2-1; a weak D match, TRBD1 (6 bases). The CDR3 has 14 amino acids. Trimming took 3 bases from V and 8 from J, leaving 14 bases between them. Germline loops: CDR1 KGHSH, CDR2 LQKENI. The DNA of the CDR3 is TGTGCCAGCTCACCCGGACAGCCCGATCATGAGCAGTTCTTC. Translating gives CASSPGQPDHEQFF.

Only a few counts were recorded for this clonotype. This chain links TRBV7-2 with TRBJ1-1; D gene unclear. The CDR3 has 13 residues. Trimming removed 2 bases at V and 4 bases at J, with 8 bases between. The V gene's germline CDR1 is SGHTA and CDR2 FQGNSA. The CDR3 is CASSLWGATEAFF. The DNA of the CDR3 is TGTGCCAGCAGCTTATGGGGAGCCACTGAAGCTTTCTTT.

There are a few counts of this clonotype. V and J are TRBV21-1 and TRBJ1-2; TRBD1 is the table's D call and was not checked against the DNA. TRBV21-1 is a pseudogene. This CDR3 comprises 18 residues. Written as DNA, the CDR3 is TGTGCCAGCAGCAAAGAAACAGGGAGTTCAGTATCTAACTATGGCTACACCTTC. Amino acids: CASSKETGSSVSNYGYTF.

The chain carries TRBV20-1 and TRBJ1-6; D is perhaps TRBD1 (6 bases). The germline V gene encodes CDR1 DFQATT and CDR2 SNEGSKA (reference sequence). This CDR3 has 13 amino acids. The germline V and J ends were trimmed by 3 bases and 17 bases, with 20 bases remaining between them. The CDR3: CSASRGREGEVHF. The CDR3 DNA sequence: TGCAGTGCTAGTAGAGGGCGAGAGGGGGAGGTCCACTTT.

The table lists this clonotype with a few counts. The V and J genes are TRBV5-1 and TRBJ2-3; D not certain. The germline V and J ends were trimmed by 5 bases and 6 bases, with 10 bases remaining between them. This CDR3 has 12 residues. The germline V gene encodes CDR1 SGHRS and CDR2 YFSETQ. CDR3 sequence reads: CASRYVGDTQYF. The DNA for the CDR3 is TGCGCCAGCAGATATGTCGGGGATACGCAGTATTTT. Combining the CDR3 with reference TRBV5-1 and TRBJ2-3 gives the whole variable domain KAGVTQTPRYLIKTRGQQVTLSCSPISGHRSVSWYQQTPGQGLQFLFEYFSETQRNKGNFPGRFSGRQFSNSRSEMNVSTLELGDSALYLCASRYVGDTQYFGPGTRLTVL.

This clonotype was recorded at least ten times. V and J are TRBV20-1 and TRBJ1-2; a possible D gene is TRBD1 (5 bases). Trimming stripped 3 bases from V and 11 bases from J, with 16 bases between. CDR3 length: 12 amino acids. Germline V CDR1 and CDR2: DFQATT, SNEGSKA (reference sequence). DNA for the CDR3: TGCAGTGCTAGGCGCCAGGGAGTTAGTTACACCTTC. It is translated as CSARRQGVSYTF.

The chain combines TRBV28 with TRBJ2-7; TRBD1 matches 8 bases. The V gene end was trimmed by 1 base and the J gene end by 9 bases; junction bases not matched to a gene: 11. From germline, CDR1 is MDHEN and CDR2 SYDVKM. The CDR3 loop spans 15 amino acids. CDR3 sequence (DNA): TGTGCCAGCAGTTTATTGCCGGGACAGGTTGCCGGGCAGTACGTC. This translates into CASSLLPGQVAGQYV.

In this sample, this clonotype turned up many times. The chain joins TRBV29-1 to TRBJ2-1; D is uncertain. There are 9 residues in the CDR3. The V gene lost 5 bases and the J gene lost 15 bases, with 11 bases spanning the gap. Germline lookup yields CDR1 SQVTM and CDR2 ANQGSEA. CDR3 region: CSVIPERFF. DNA for the CDR3: TGCAGCGTTATACCGGAACGGTTCTTC.

A few counts support this clonotype. The chain joins TRBV11-2 to TRBJ2-3, with a tentative D call TRBD2 (7 bases). Germline V gives CDR1 SGHAT, CDR2 FQNNGV. Trimming removed 6 bases from V and 2 bases from J, with 15 bases in between. The CDR3 extends over 15 amino acids. The CDR3 protein is CASRRWGGNTDTQYF. The DNA for the CDR3 is TGTGCCAGCAGGAGGTGGGGGGGCAACACAGATACGCAGTATTTT.

At least ten counts were recorded for this clonotype. This rearrangement joins TRBV12-3 or TRBV12-4 to TRBJ2-1; D may be TRBD2 (6 bases). The CDR3 is 16 amino acids. Trimming left V 5 bases short and J 0 bases short, with 14 bases between. The CDR3 loop reads CASSGTLTSSYNEQFF. The CDR3 DNA follows: TGTGCCAGCAGTGGGACTCTCACCAGCTCCTACAATGAGCAGTTCTTC.

This clonotype occurred a few times. This chain uses TRBV6-1 with TRBJ2-7, with D uncertain. Trimming stripped 1 base from V and 3 bases from J, with 13 bases between. The CDR3 runs 15 residues. Germline V gene data show CDR1 as MNHNS and CDR2 as SASEGT. The CDR3 DNA is TGTGCCAGCAGTGAAGGATTCAGCCCGAACTACGAGCAGTACTTC. It codes for CASSEGFSPNYEQYF.

The V call is TRBV20-1, the J call TRBJ2-3; TRBD2 aligns across 11 bases. The V gene's germline CDR1 is DFQATT and CDR2 SNEGSKA (reference sequence). CDR3 length: 16 amino acids. The CDR3 loop is CCAPPLAGGFSDTQYF. The CDR3 region has the DNA TGCTGCGCCCCACCCTTAGCGGGGGGGTTCTCGGATACGCAGTATTTT.